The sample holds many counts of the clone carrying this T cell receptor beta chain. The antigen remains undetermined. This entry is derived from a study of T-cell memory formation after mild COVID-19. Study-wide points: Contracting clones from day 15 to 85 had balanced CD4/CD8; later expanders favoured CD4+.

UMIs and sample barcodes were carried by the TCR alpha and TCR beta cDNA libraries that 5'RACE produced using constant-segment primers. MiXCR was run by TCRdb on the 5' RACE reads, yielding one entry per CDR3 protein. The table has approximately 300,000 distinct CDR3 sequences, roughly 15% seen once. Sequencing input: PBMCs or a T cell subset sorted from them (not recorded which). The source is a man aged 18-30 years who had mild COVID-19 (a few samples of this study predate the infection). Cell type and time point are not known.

This chain's CDR3 is CAGSSGATDTQYF. CDR3 nucleotide sequence: TGTGCCGGGAGTAGCGGGGCCACAGATACGCAGTATTTT. The chain uses TRBV12-3 or TRBV12-4 and TRBJ2-3; 8 nucleotides align to TRBD2. The CDR3 consists of 13 residues. Trimming at V came to 11 bases and at J to 2 bases, leaving 6 bases not matched to a gene.